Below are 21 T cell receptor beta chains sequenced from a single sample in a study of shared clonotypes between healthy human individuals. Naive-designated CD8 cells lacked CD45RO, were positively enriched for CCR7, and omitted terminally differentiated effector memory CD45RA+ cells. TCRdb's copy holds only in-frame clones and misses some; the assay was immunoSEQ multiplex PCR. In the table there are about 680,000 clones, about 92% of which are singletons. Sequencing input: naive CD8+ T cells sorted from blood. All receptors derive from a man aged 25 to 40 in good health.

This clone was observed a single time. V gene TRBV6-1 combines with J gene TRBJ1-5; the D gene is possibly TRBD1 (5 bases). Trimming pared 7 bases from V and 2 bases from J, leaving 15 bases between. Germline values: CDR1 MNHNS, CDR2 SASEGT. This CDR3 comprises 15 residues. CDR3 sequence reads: CASNGDLGGNQPQHF. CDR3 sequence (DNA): TGTGCCAGCAATGGGGATTTGGGGGGCAATCAGCCCCAGCATTTT.

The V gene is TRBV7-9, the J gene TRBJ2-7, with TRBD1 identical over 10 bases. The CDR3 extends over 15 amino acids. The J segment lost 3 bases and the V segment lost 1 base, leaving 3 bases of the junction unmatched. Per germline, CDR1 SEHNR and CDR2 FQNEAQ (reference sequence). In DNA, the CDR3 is TGTGCCAGCAGCTTAGTGGGACAGGGGCTCTACGAGCAGTACTTC. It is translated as CASSLVGQGLYEQYF.

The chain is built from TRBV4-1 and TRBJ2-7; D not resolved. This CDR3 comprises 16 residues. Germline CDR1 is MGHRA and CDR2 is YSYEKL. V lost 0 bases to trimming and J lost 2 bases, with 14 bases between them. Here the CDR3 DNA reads TGCGCCAGCAGCCAAGAGAGAGACACCATGACCTACGAGCAGTACTTC. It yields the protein CASSQERDTMTYEQYF.

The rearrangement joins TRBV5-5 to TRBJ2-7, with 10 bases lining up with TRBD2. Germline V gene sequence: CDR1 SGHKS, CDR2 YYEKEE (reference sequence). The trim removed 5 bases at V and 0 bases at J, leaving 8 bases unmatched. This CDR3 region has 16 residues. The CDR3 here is CASRTTSGTSSYEQYF. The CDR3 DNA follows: TGTGCCAGCAGAACCACTAGCGGGACGAGCTCCTACGAGCAGTACTTC.

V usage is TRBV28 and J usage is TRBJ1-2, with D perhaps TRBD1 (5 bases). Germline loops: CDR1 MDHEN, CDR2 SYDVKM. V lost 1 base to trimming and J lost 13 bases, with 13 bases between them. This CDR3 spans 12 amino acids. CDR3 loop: CASSLLGAESTF. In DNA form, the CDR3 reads TGTGCCAGCAGTTTATTAGGGGCGGAGAGCACCTTC.

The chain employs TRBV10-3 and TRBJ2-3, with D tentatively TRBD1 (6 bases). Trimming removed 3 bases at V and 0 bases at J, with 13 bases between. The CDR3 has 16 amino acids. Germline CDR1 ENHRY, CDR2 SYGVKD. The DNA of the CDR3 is TGTGCCATCAGTGAATCAGGGGCTTCTAGCACAGATACGCAGTATTTT. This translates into CAISESGASSTDTQYF.

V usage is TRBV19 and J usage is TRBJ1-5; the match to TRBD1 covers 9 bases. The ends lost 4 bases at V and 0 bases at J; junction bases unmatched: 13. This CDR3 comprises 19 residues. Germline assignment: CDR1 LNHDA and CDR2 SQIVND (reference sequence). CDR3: CASSTELDRGSYSNQPQHF. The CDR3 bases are TGTGCCAGTAGTACCGAATTGGACAGGGGTTCTTATAGCAATCAGCCCCAGCATTTT.

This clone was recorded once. In nucleotides, the CDR3 is TGTGCCAGCAGCCCGGGGGGACTACCCTACGAGCAGTACTTC. As protein: CASSPGGLPYEQYF. The chain joins TRBV7-9 to TRBJ2-7; TRBD2 aligns across 7 bases. This CDR3 is built from 14 residues. Germline V gives CDR1 SEHNR, CDR2 FQNEAQ (reference sequence). V dropped 5 bases and J dropped 2; count of bases not matched to a gene: 6.

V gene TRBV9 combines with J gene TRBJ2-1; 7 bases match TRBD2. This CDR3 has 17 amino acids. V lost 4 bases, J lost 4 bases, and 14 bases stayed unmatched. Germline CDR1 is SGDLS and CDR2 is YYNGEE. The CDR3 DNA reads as TGTGCCAGCAGCCATAAAAAAGGGCTAGCGGTATACAATGAGCAGTTCTTC. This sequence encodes CASSHKKGLAVYNEQFF.

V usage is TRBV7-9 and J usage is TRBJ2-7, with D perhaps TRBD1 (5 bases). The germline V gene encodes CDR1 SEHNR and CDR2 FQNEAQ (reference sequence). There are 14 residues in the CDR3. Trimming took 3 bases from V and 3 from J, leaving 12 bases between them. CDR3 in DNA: TGTGCCAGCAGCTTCTCGACAGCCCGCTACGAGCAGTACTTC. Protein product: CASSFSTARYEQYF.

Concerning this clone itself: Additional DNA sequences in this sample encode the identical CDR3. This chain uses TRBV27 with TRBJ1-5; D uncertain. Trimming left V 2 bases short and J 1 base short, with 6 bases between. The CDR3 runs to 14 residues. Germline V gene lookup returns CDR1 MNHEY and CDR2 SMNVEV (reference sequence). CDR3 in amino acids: CASSLGGSNQPQHF. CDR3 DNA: TGTGCCAGCAGTTTAGGCGGGAGCAATCAGCCCCAGCATTTT.

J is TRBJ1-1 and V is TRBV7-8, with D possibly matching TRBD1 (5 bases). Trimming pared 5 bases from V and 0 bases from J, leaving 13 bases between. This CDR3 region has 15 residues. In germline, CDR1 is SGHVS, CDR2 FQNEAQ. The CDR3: CASSISGGVNTEAFF. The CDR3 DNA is TGTGCCAGCAGCATAAGTGGGGGGGTGAACACTGAAGCTTTCTTT. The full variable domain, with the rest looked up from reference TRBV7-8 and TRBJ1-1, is GAGVSQSPRYKVAKRGQDVALRCDPISGHVSLFWYQQALGQGPEFLTYFQNEAQLDKSGLPSDRFFAERPEGSVSTLKIQRTQQEDSAVYLCASSISGGVNTEAFFGQGTRLTVV.

The CDR3, as DNA: TGCAGCGTGAGCGGTCCGGACTACAATGAGCAGTTCTTC. Protein: CSVSGPDYNEQFF. The chain combines TRBV29-1 with TRBJ2-1, with D perhaps TRBD2 (5 bases). Between the trimmed V and J ends, which lost 6 bases and 3 bases, there was a span of 12 bases. The CDR3 length is 13 residues. The germline V gene encodes CDR1 SQVTM and CDR2 ANQGSEA.

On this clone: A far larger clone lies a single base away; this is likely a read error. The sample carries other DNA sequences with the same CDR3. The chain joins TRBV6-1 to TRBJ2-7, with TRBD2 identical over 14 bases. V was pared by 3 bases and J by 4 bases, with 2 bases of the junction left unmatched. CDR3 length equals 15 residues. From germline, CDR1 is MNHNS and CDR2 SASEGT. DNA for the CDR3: TGTGCCAGCAGTGAGGGGACTAGCGGGAGTTACGAGCAGTACTTC. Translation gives CASSEGTSGSYEQYF.

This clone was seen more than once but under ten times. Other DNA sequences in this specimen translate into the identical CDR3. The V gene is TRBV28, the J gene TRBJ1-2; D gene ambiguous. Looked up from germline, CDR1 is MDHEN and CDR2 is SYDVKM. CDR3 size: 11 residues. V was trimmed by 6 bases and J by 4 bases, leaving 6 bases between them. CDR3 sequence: CASSRSYGYTF. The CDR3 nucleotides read TGTGCCAGCAGCCGGTCCTATGGCTACACCTTC.

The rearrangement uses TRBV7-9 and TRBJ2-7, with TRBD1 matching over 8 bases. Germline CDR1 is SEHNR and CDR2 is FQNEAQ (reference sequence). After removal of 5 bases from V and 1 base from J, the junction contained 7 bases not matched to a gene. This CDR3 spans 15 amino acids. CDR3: CASSPDRVSSYEQYF. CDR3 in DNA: TGTGCCAGCAGCCCGGACAGGGTTTCGTCCTACGAGCAGTACTTC. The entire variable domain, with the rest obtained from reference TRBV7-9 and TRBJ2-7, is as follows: DTGVSQNPRHKITKRGQNVTFRCDPISEHNRLYWYRQTLGQGPEFLTYFQNEAQLEKSRLLSDRFSAERPKGSFSTLEIQRTEQGDSAMYLCASSPDRVSSYEQYFGPGTRLTVT.

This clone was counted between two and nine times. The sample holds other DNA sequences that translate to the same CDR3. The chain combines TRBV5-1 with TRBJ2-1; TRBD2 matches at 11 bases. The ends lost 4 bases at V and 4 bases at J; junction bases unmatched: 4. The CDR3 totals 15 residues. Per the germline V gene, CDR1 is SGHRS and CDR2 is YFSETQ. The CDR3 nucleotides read TGCGCCAGCAGCCCCGGGACTAGCGGATACAATGAGCAGTTCTTC. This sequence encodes CASSPGTSGYNEQFF.

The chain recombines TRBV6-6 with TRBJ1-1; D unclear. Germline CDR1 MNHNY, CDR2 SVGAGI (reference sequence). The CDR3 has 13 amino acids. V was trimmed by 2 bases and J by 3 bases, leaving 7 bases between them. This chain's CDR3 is CASSYDRYTEAFF. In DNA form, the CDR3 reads TGTGCCAGCAGTTACGACCGATACACTGAAGCTTTCTTT.

The CDR3 here is CASSHASGRAFNTGELFF. DNA for the CDR3: TGTGCCAGCAGCCATGCTAGCGGGAGGGCGTTTAACACCGGGGAGCTGTTTTTT. The chain couples TRBV7-9 to TRBJ2-2; the match to TRBD2 covers 12 bases. The germline V gene has CDR1 SEHNR and CDR2 FQNEAQ (reference sequence). Trimming took 5 bases from V and 2 from J; bases not matched to a gene: 9. The length of the CDR3 is 18 residues.

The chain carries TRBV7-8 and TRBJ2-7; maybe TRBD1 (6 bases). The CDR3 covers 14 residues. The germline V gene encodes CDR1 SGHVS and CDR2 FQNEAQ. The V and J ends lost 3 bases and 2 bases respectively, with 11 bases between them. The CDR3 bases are TGTGCCAGCAGCTTTTTGGCAGGGGCCTACGAGCAGTACTTC. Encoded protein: CASSFLAGAYEQYF. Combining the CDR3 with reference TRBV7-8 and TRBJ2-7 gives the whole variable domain GAGVSQSPRYKVAKRGQDVALRCDPISGHVSLFWYQQALGQGPEFLTYFQNEAQLDKSGLPSDRFFAERPEGSVSTLKIQRTQQEDSAVYLCASSFLAGAYEQYFGPGTRLTVT.

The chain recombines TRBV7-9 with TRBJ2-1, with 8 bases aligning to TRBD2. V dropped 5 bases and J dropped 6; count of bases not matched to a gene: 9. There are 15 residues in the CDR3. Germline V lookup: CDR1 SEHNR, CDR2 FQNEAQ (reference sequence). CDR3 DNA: TGTGCCAGCAGCCCAGCGTCGGGAGGGAGCAATGAGCAGTTCTTC. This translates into CASSPASGGSNEQFF.